Here is one T cell receptor beta chain with its context. The data belong to a study of shared clonotypes between healthy human individuals. The V gene's germline CDR1 is SEHNR and CDR2 FQNEAQ (reference sequence). The V and J ends lost 3 bases and 6 bases respectively, with 11 bases between them. The CDR3 loop spans 13 amino acids. Each subset's genomic DNA was shared equally among a number of immunoSEQ plates. Profiling relied on immunoSEQ multiplex PCR, and the TCRdb table lists in-frame clones only, not all of them. This table has roughly 700,000 clones, approximately 79% appearing once. This chain connects TRBV7-9 to TRBJ1-1, with D uncertain. The sequencing sample was made of memory CD4+ T cells sorted from blood. Stated subset: CD45RA-negative fraction. The sequence derives from a woman aged 25-40 years in good health. The CDR3: CASSLDVYSEAFF. CDR3 nucleotide sequence: TGTGCCAGCAGCTTGGACGTTTACTCTGAAGCTTTCTTT.